Sequencing of this TCR beta chain was carried out in a study of blood T cell repertoires in COVID-19. The overall study: Whether acute or convalescent, the COVID-19 samples came from the United States, Italy and Spain. Nucleic acid was either cDNA or gDNA, and it came from T cells, B-cell-depleted T cells, or PBMCs.

CDR1 MRHNA and CDR2 SNTAGT come from the germline V gene. V lost 2 bases and J lost 2, with 10 bases in between. The CDR3 extends over 15 amino acids. Original handling: Nucleated cell number was recorded as an estimate derived from reference gene primer amplification. The table came from immunoSEQ multiplex PCR; TCRdb's copy has only in-frame clones and leaves some out. Clone size and the V and J calls come from that table; the DNA yielded D and trimming. The sample lists roughly 330,000 clones; roughly 83% were seen once. The chain combines TRBV6-4 with TRBJ2-1, with a weak D call TRBD2 (6 bases). The specimen sequenced was peripheral blood. This TCR derives from a woman between 45 and 60 years old with acute or convalescent COVID-19. The CDR3 nucleotides read TGTGCCAGCAGTGACCGGGGCGGGACCTACAATGAGCAGTTCTTC. This translates into CASSDRGGTYNEQFF.